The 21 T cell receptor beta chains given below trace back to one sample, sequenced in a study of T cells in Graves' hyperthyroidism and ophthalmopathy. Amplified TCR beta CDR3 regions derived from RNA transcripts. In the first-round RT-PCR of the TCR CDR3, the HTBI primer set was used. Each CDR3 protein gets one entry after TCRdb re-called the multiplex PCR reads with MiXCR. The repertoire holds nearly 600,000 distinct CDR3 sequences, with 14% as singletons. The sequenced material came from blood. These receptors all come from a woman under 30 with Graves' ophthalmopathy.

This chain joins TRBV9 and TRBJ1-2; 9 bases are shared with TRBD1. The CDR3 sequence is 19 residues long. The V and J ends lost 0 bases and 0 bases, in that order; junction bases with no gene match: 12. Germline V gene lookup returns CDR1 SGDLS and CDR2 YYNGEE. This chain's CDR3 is CASSVEGRTGATANYGYTF. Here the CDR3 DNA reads TGTGCCAGCAGCGTAGAAGGGAGGACAGGGGCGACAGCTAACTATGGCTACACCTTC.

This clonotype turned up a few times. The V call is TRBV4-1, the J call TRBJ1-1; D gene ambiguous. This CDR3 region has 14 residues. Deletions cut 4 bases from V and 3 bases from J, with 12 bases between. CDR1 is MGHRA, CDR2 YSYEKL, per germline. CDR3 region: CASSPHTEYTEAFF. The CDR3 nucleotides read TGCGCCAGCAGCCCCCATACAGAGTACACTGAAGCTTTCTTT.

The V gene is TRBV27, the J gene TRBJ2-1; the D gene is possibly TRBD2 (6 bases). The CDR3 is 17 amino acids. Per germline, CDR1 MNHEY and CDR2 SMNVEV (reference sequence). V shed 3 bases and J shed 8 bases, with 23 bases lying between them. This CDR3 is CASSFGASVLNGDEQFF. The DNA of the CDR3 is TGTGCCAGCAGTTTCGGGGCTAGCGTCCTTAATGGGGATGAGCAGTTCTTC.

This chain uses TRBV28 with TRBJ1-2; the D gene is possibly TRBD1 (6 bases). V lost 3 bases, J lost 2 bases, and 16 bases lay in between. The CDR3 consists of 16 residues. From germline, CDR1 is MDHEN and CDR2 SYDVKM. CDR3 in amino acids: CASSLGWGQPNYGYTF. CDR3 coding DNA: TGTGCCAGCAGTTTGGGGTGGGGGCAGCCAAACTATGGCTACACCTTC.

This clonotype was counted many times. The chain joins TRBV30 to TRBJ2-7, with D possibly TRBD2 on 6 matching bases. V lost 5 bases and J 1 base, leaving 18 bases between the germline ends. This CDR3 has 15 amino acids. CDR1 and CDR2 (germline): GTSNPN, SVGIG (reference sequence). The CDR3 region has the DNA TGTGCCTGGGGGCCAGGCGGGGCTCGGTCCTACGAGCAGTACTTC. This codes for CAWGPGGARSYEQYF. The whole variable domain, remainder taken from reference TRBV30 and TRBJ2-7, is SQTIHQWPATLVQPVGSPLSLECTVEGTSNPNLYWYRQAAGRGLQLLFYSVGIGQISSEVPQNLSASRPQDRQFILSSKKLLLSDSGFYLCAWGPGGARSYEQYFGPGTRLTVT.

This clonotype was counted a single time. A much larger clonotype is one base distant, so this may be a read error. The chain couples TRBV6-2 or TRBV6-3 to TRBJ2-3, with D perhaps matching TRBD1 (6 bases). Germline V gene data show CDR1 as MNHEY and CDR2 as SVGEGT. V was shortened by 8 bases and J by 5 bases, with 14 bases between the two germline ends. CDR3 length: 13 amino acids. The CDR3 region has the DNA TGTGCCAGCGTTCCGACAGGCAAAGATACGCAGTATTTT. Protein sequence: CASVPTGKDTQYF.

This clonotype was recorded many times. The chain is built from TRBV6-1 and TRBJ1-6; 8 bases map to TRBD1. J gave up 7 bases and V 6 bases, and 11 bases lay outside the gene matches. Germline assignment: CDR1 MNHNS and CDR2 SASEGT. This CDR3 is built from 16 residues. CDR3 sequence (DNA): TGTGCCAGCAGGCCCACAGGGGGGAGTGCGAATTCACCCCTCCACTTT. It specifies CASRPTGGSANSPLHF.

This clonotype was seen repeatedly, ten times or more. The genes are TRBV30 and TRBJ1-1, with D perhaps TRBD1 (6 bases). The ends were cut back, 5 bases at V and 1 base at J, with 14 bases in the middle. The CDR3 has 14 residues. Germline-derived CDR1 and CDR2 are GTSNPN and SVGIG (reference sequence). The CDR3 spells CAWSPGQSNTEAFF. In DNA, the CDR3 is TGTGCCTGGTCCCCGGGACAATCGAACACTGAAGCTTTCTTT.

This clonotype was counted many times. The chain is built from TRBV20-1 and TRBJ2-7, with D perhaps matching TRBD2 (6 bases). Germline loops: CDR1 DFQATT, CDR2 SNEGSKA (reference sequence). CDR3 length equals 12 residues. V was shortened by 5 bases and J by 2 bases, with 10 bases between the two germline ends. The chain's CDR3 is CSARDFTYEQYF. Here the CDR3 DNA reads TGCAGTGCTCGGGACTTCACCTACGAGCAGTACTTC.

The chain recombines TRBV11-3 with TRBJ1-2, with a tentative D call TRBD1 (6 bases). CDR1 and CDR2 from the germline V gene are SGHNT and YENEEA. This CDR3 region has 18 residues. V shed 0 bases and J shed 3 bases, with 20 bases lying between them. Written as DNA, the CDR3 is TGTGCCAGCAGCTTAGACCGGCTGGGGGACCCAGGGGACTATGGCTACACCTTC. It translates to CASSLDRLGDPGDYGYTF.

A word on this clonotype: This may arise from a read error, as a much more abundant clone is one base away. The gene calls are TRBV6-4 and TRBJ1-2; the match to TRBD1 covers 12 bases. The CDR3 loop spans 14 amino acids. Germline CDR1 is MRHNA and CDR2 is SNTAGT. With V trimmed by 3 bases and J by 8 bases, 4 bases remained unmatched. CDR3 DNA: TGTGCCAGCAGTGATGGGACAGGGGGCCGCGGCTACACCTTC. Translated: CASSDGTGGRGYTF.

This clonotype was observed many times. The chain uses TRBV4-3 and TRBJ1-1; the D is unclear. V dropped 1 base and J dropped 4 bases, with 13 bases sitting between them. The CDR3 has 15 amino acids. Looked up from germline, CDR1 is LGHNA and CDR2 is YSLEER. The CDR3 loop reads CASSQGPGGVTEAFF. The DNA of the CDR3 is TGCGCCAGCAGCCAAGGTCCGGGAGGTGTCACTGAAGCTTTCTTT.

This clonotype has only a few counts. The CDR3 nucleotides are TGTGCCAGCAGGCTCCTAGGAGTCAAAAACATTCAGTACTTC. Protein sequence: CASRLLGVKNIQYF. The chain combines TRBV6-2 or TRBV6-3 with TRBJ2-4; D call uncertain. Per the germline V gene, CDR1 is MNHEY and CDR2 is SVGEGT. V shed 6 bases and J shed 3 bases, with 12 bases lying between them. This CDR3 region has 14 residues.

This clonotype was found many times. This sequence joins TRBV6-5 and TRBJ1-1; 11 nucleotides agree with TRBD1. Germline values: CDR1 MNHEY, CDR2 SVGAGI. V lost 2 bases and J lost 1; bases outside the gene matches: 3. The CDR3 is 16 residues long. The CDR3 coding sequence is TGTGCCAGCAGTTACGGAGGGACAGGGGGGAACACTGAAGCTTTCTTT. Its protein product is CASSYGGTGGNTEAFF.

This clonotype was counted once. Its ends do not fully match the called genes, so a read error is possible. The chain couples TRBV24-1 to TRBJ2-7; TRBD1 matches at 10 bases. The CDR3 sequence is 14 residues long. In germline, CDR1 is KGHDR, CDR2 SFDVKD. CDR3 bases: TGTGCCGCCAGCTCCGGGACAGGGGCTATCGAGCAGTACTTC. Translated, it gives CAASSGTGAIEQYF.

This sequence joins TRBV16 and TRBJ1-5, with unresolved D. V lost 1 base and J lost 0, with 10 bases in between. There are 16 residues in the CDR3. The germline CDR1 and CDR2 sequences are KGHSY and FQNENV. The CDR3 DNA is TGTGCCAGCAGCCAATTCCGGGGTAATAGCAATCAGCCCCAGCATTTT. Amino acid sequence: CASSQFRGNSNQPQHF.

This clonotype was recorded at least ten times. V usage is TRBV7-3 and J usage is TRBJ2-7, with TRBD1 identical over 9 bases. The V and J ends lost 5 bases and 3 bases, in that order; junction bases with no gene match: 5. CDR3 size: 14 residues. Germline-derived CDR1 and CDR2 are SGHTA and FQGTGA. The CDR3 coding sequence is TGTGCCAGCAGCCCCCAGGGACAGGGCTACGAGCAGTACTTC. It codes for CASSPQGQGYEQYF.

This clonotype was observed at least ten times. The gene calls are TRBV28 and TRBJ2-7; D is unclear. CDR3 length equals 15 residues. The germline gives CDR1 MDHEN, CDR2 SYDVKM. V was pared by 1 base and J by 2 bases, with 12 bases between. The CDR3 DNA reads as TGTGCCAGCAGTTTATTTACAGCCAACGCCTACGAGCAGTACTTC. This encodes CASSLFTANAYEQYF.

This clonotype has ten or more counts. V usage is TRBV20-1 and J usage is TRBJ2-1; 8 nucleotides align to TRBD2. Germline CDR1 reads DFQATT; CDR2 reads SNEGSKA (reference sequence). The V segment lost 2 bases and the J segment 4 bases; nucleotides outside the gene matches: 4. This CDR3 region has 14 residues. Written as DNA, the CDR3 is TGCAGTGCTAGACCTAGCGGGCCATACAATGAGCAGTTCTTC. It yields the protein CSARPSGPYNEQFF.

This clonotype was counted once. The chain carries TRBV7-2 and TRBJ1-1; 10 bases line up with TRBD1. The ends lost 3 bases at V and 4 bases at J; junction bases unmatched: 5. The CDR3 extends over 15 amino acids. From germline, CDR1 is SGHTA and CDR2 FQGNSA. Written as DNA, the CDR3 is TGTGCCAGCAGCTTTTTGACAGGGGGCCCCACTGAAGCTTTCTTT. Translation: CASSFLTGGPTEAFF.

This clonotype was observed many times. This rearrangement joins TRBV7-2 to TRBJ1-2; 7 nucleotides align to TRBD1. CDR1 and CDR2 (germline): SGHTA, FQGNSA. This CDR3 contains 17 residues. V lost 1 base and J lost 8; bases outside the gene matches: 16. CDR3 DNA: TGTGCCAGCAGCTTAGATGAGACAGGGACACGGGGGTACGGCTACACCTTC. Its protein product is CASSLDETGTRGYGYTF.